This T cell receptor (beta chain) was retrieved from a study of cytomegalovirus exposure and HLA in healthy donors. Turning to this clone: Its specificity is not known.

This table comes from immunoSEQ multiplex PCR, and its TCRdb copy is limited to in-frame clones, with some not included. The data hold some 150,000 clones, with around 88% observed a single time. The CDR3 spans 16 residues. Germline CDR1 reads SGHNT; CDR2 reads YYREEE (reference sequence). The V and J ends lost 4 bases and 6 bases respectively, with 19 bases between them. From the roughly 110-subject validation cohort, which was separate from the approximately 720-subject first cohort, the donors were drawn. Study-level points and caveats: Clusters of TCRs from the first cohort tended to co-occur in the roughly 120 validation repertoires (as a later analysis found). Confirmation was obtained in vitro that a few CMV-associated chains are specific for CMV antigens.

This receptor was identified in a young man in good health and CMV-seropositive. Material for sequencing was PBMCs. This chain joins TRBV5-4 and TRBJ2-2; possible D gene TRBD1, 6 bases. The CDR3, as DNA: TGTGCCAGCAGCCCGTTACAGGGTACGGGGTCCGGGGAGCTGTTTTTT. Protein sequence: CASSPLQGTGSGELFF.